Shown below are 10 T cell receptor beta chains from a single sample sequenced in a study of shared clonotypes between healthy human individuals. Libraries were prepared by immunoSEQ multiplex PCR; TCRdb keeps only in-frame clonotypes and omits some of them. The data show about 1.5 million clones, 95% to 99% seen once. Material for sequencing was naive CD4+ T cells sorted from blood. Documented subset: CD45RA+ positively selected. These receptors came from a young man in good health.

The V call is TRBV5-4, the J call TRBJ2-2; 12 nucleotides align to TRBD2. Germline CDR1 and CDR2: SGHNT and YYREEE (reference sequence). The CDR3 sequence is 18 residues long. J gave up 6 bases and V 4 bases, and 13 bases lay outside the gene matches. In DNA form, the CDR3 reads TGTGCCAGCAGCCTACCGGGACTAGCGGGCCGCTCAGCCGGGGAGCTGTTTTTT. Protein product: CASSLPGLAGRSAGELFF. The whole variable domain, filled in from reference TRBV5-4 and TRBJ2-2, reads ETGVTQSPTHLIKTRGQQVTLRCSSQSGHNTVSWYQQALGQGPQFIFQYYREEENGRGNFPPRFSGLQFPNYSSELNVNALELDDSALYLCASSLPGLAGRSAGELFFGEGSRLTVL.

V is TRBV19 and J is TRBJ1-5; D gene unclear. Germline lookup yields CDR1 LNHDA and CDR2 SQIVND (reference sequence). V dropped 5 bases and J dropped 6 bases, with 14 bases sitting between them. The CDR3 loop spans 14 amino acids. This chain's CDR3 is CASSFDWEAQPQHF. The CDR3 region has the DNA TGTGCCAGTAGTTTCGACTGGGAAGCTCAGCCCCAGCATTTT.

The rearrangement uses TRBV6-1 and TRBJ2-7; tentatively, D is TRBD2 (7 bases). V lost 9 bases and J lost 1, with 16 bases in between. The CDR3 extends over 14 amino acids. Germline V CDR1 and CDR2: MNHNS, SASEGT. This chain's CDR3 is CASQEGGVSYEQYF. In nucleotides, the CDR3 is TGTGCCAGTCAGGAAGGGGGGGTGTCCTACGAGCAGTACTTC.

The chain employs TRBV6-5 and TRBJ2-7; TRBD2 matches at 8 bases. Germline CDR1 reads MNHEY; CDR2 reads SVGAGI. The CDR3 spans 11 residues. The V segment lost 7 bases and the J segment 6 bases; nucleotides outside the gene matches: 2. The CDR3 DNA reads TGTGCCAGCACCGGGGGGGCCGAGCAGTACTTC. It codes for CASTGGAEQYF.

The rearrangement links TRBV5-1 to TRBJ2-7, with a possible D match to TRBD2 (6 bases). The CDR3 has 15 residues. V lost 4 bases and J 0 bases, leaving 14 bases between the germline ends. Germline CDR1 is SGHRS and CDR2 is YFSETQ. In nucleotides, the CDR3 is TGCGCCAGCAGCCCGGGACTTCTCCTCTCCTACGAGCAGTACTTC. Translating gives CASSPGLLLSYEQYF. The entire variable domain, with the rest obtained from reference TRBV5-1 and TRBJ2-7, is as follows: KAGVTQTPRYLIKTRGQQVTLSCSPISGHRSVSWYQQTPGQGLQFLFEYFSETQRNKGNFPGRFSGRQFSNSRSEMNVSTLELGDSALYLCASSPGLLLSYEQYFGPGTRLTVT.

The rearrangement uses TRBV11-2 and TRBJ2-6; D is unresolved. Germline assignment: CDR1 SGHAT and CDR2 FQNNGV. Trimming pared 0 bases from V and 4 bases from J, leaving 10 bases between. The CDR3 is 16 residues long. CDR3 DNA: TGTGCCAGCAGCTTAGATTCACGGTCCGGGGCCAACGTCCTGACTTTC. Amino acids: CASSLDSRSGANVLTF.

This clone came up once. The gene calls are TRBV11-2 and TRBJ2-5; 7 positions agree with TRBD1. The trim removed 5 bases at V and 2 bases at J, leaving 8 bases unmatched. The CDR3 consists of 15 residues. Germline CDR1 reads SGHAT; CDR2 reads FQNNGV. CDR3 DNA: TGTGCCAGCAGCAAACGGGACAGAGATCAAGAGACCCAGTACTTC. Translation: CASSKRDRDQETQYF.

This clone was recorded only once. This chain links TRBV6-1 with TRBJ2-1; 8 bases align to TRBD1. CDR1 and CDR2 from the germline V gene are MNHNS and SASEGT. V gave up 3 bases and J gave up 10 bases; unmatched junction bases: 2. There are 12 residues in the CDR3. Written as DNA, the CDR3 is TGTGCCAGCAGTGAGACAGGGGCGGAGCAGTTCTTC. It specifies CASSETGAEQFF.

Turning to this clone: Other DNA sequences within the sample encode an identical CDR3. The CDR3 DNA reads as TGTGCCAGCAGTCCCGGTTATGGCTACACCTTC. Translating it yields CASSPGYGYTF. The rearrangement joins TRBV28 to TRBJ1-2, with D unclear. CDR3 size: 11 residues. CDR1 MDHEN and CDR2 SYDVKM come from the germline V gene. Between the trimmed V and J ends, which lost 5 bases and 5 bases, there was a span of 6 bases.

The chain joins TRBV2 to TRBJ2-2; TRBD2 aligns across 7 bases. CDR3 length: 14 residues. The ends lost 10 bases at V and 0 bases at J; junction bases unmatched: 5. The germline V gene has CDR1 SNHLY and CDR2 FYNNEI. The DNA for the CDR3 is TGTGCCATCCAGACTAGCTCGAACACCGGGGAGCTGTTTTTT. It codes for CAIQTSSNTGELFF. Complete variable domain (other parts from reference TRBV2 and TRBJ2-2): EPEVTQTPSHQVTQMGQEVILRCVPISNHLYFYWYRQILGQKVEFLVSFYNNEISEKSEIFDDQFSVERPDGSNFTLKIRSTKLEDSAMYFCAIQTSSNTGELFFGEGSRLTVL.